This T cell receptor beta chain was identified in a study of T cells in Graves' hyperthyroidism and ophthalmopathy (dated by TCRdb to about 2019). Regarding the research as a whole: Peripheral blood was sampled at the time of initial diagnosis, prior to any treatment. Prospective prediction of ophthalmopathy was tested in an independent validation cohort consisting of some 20 hyperthyroidism patients and over 15 patients who later progressed to ophthalmopathy. Following sampling, methimazole starting at 30 mg daily was given to hyperthyroidism patients, and high-dose intravenous methylprednisolone was given to ophthalmopathy patients. The 100 or so discovery patients were randomly split 7:3 into training and test sets. TCR Vbeta CDR3 sequencing of 130 to 150 peripheral blood samples (under 45 ophthalmopathy, 75 to 85 hyperthyroidism and around 17 progressor patients) is reported in the paper. To identify distinguishing TCR V-J signatures, a discovery cohort of around 100 patients was used, comprising under 45 with Graves' ophthalmopathy and 57 with stable Graves' hyperthyroidism. The study also compared thyroid tissue and blood T-cell repertoires from over 5 Graves' hyperthyroidism patients. Points the paper makes about the study in general: During validation, the model predicted progression to ophthalmopathy a median of around 6 months ahead of onset, with just under 71% sensitivity and under 85% specificity. Sample size was not statistically predetermined, and investigators were not blinded to group allocation. Blood samples also contained most of the expanded thyroid clonotypes (frequency above 0.001), which suggests that blood repertoires may reflect thyroid immune responses. A 13 V-J signature model separated ophthalmopathy from stable hyperthyroidism, with approximately 87% sensitivity and about 81% specificity in cross-validation and 80%/75% in testing.

This clonotype was counted at least ten times. What this receptor recognizes is not known. Per-base quality was not reported, and no clone a single base away is much larger than it. Looking up the germline V gene (reference sequence) yields CDR1 DFQATT and CDR2 SNEGSKA. The CDR3 goes from the cysteine to the phenylalanine over 14 residues. The CDR3 DNA has 42 bases and is translated from base 1. The junction shows trimming of 3 bases on V and 3 bases on J, and the gene matches do not reach 5 bases of it. In the ophthalmopathy patients, disease was moderately to severely active, with a Clinical Activity Score of 3 or more, a NOSPECS grade of 4 or more, and a duration of less than 3 months. Exclusion was applied to patients with uncontrolled infections, other autoimmune diseases, pregnancy or lactation. Diagnoses were based on clinical symptoms, serum thyroxine and TRAb, thyroid ultrasound and orbital computed tomography. Ficoll-Paque density gradient centrifugation was used to isolate PBMCs from around 10 ml of fresh peripheral blood. Total RNA was extracted using Trizol reagent, and RNA quality was assessed on an Agilent 2100 Bioanalyzer.

The TCR beta CDR3 regions were amplified from the RNA transcripts. For the first round of RT-PCR on the TCR CDR3, the HTBI primer set was used together with the Qiagen OneStep RT-PCR kit. Libraries were constructed in a second round of multiplex PCR, after which size selection and purification were carried out. Paired-end sequencing of the libraries was performed with 100 bp reads on an Illumina HiSeq2000. Turning to the authors' computational methods: SOAPnuke was used to process the raw data, with reads discarded if the reads contained adapters or uncalled bases, had a mean Phred below 15, or lacked an exact constant-primer or identifier match. COPE v1.2.5 was used to merge the high-quality paired reads, and each unique nucleotide sequence was defined as a clonotype. MiTCR v1.1 was used to align clonotypes to the IMGT TRBV, TRBD and TRBJ reference segments. Only V-J combinations with frequency above 0.0001, covering about 99% of repertoires, were analysed. The TCS score was defined as the ratio of F50 (clonal expansion) to E x V (chaos), calculated using BLOSUM62-based TCRdist between CDR3 peptides within each V-J. Welch's t-statistics and random forest reduced fewer than 600 V-J features to 10 to 15, which were used in a naive Bayes classifier (R e1071). TCRdb cleaned the public reads at Q25 with fastp, built clones with MiXCR and kept in-frame beta chains. Every distinct CDR3 protein forms one entry, paired with its most common genes and DNA. The V and J calls come from TCRdb's annotation, not from the publication. The sample table records 310,000 or so distinct CDR3 sequences; around 15% of these occur just once. In total, the top ten clones hold approximately 57% of the sample.

Sequenced input: blood. The chain was built from TRBV20-1 and TRBJ1-5, with TRBD1 matching 7 junction bases. This TCR derives from a woman aged 55-69 years with Graves' ophthalmopathy. CDR3 sequence: CSARKGGINQPQHF. The nucleotide sequence is TGCAGTGCTAGGAAAGGGGGCATCAATCAGCCCCAGCATTTT.